The 10 T cell receptor beta chains reported below all come from one sample, sequenced in a study of cytomegalovirus exposure and HLA in healthy donors. PCR involved 60 Vbeta and 13 Jbeta primers. Assay used: immunoSEQ multiplex PCR; TCRdb lists only in-frame clones, some missing. This table has 90,000 to 110,000 clones, 9.5% to 15% appearing once. Sequenced material: PBMCs. These receptor sequences come from a man aged 35-49 years in good health and CMV-seropositive.

This clone was counted only a few times. This chain connects TRBV28 to TRBJ1-2; possible D gene TRBD1, 6 bases. V was cut by 6 bases and J by 2 bases, with 13 bases left in between. This CDR3 is built from 14 residues. Per germline, CDR1 MDHEN and CDR2 SYDVKM. Here the CDR3 DNA reads TGTGCCAGCAGCATCCCAGGGACAAACTATGGCTACACCTTC. It encodes CASSIPGTNYGYTF.

The chain uses TRBV9 and TRBJ2-3, with D unclear. With 5 bases removed from V and 2 bases from J, the gap between germline ends came to 15 bases. Germline V gene sequence: CDR1 SGDLS, CDR2 YYNGEE. The CDR3 runs 15 residues. CDR3 amino acids: CASRPMTSPTDTQYF. CDR3 nucleotides: TGTGCCAGCAGACCCATGACTTCCCCCACAGATACGCAGTATTTT.

The chain uses TRBV28 and TRBJ2-1; 11 bases match TRBD2. Trimming removed 4 bases from V and 0 bases from J; junction bases left unmatched: 14. Germline CDR1 is MDHEN and CDR2 is SYDVKM. CDR3 size: 20 residues. As DNA, the CDR3 is TGTGCCAGCAGTTCAACCGGGACTAGCGGAACTAAATTCTCCTACAATGAGCAGTTCTTC. It is translated as CASSSTGTSGTKFSYNEQFF.

This clone was counted only a few times. This chain joins TRBV6-6 and TRBJ1-2; tentative D call: TRBD1 (5 bases). The germline gives CDR1 MNHNY, CDR2 SVGAGI (reference sequence). Between the trimmed V and J ends, which lost 6 bases and 0 bases, there was a span of 11 bases. The length of the CDR3 is 14 residues. CDR3 bases: TGTGCCAGCAGCAGGGAATGGACTAACTATGGCTACACCTTC. It translates to CASSREWTNYGYTF.

The V call is TRBV18, the J call TRBJ1-1; no definite D call. V was pared by 3 bases and J by 0 bases, with 14 bases between. The CDR3 covers 16 residues. Germline CDR1 is KGHSH and CDR2 is LQKENI. The CDR3 protein is CASSPTLESLNTEAFF. CDR3 in DNA: TGTGCCAGCTCACCGACCCTAGAGAGTTTGAACACTGAAGCTTTCTTT.

This chain connects TRBV28 to TRBJ2-1; the D gene is possibly TRBD2 (7 bases). The CDR3 has 14 amino acids. Trimming cost V 8 bases and J 9 bases, with 20 bases left between them. The V gene's germline CDR1 is MDHEN and CDR2 SYDVKM. The CDR3 DNA is TGTGCCAGCCGGGTATCGAGGGAGGGGGGTGAGCAGTTCTTC. As protein: CASRVSREGGEQFF.

The chain employs TRBV4-3 and TRBJ1-3, with TRBD1 as a possible D gene (5 bases). V gave up 0 bases and J gave up 0 bases, with 12 bases separating them. From germline, CDR1 is LGHNA and CDR2 YSLEER. The CDR3 totals 17 residues. The CDR3 spells CASSQDPGHLSGNTIYF. Here the CDR3 DNA reads TGCGCCAGCAGCCAAGATCCTGGACATCTCTCTGGAAACACCATATATTTT.

This clone was detected only a few times. The chain is built from TRBV28 and TRBJ2-2; D perhaps matches TRBD1 (6 bases). Trimming cost V 4 bases and J 1 base, with 13 bases left between them. Per germline, CDR1 MDHEN and CDR2 SYDVKM. The CDR3 covers 16 residues. The DNA of the CDR3 is TGTGCCAGCAGTTCCCCAGGGGAAAAGAACACCGGGGAGCTGTTTTTT. It translates to CASSSPGEKNTGELFF.

This clone was found a few times. The gene calls are TRBV9 and TRBJ2-1, with D possibly being TRBD2 (6 bases). This CDR3 has 15 amino acids. In germline, CDR1 is SGDLS, CDR2 YYNGEE. Trimming pared 0 bases from V and 9 bases from J, leaving 16 bases between. The CDR3 protein is CASSVVSGDRSEQFF. Written as DNA, the CDR3 is TGTGCCAGCAGCGTAGTCTCGGGAGATAGGAGTGAGCAGTTCTTC.

This clone was detected a few times. V usage is TRBV5-4 and J usage is TRBJ1-3; D is ambiguous. This CDR3 is 14 amino acids long. In germline, CDR1 is SGHNT, CDR2 YYREEE (reference sequence). Trimming took off 0 bases at V and 2 bases at J, with 6 bases between the two ends. For the CDR3, the DNA is TGTGCCAGCAGCTTGGCGGGGACTGGAAACACCATATATTTT. Protein product: CASSLAGTGNTIYF.